This TCR beta chain was captured in a study of T cell responses to AZD1222 COVID-19 vaccine. CDR3 length equals 14 residues. V was clipped by 4 bases and J by 7 bases; unmatched bases: 4. Germline CDR1 and CDR2: SGHRS and YFSETQ. TCRdb's copy holds only in-frame clones and misses some; the assay was immunoSEQ multiplex PCR. Counted here are under 150,000 clones, 85% to 95% occurring once; the ten biggest clones make up around 5%. The sequence came from an adult in good health. J is TRBJ2-1 and V is TRBV5-1, with 11 positions matching TRBD1. Sequencing was performed on peripheral blood, taken on day 0 of AZD1222 vaccination. CDR3: CASSMGQGGNEQFF. CDR3 nucleotide sequence: TGCGCCAGCAGCATGGGACAGGGGGGAAATGAGCAGTTCTTC.